These 21 T cell receptor beta chains were all obtained from the same sample, sequenced in a study of graft-versus-host responses after intestinal transplantation. Sequencing was performed with immunoSEQ multiplex PCR; in TCRdb, only in-frame clones are kept and a portion is missing. This sample yields over 100,000 clones, of which just under 95% are seen a single time; around 1% belongs to the top ten. Their antigens remain unidentified. Sequencing was performed on unstimulated CD8+ T cells sorted from spleen or lymph node cells, taken before transplant. Source of these receptors: a human donor who was the organ donor for an intestinal transplant.

The V and J genes are TRBV9 and TRBJ2-7; 8 nucleotides agree with TRBD1. This CDR3 has 12 amino acids. Trimming took 4 bases from V and 5 from J; bases not matched to a gene: 2. Germline CDR1 reads SGDLS; CDR2 reads YYNGEE. The CDR3 sequence is CASSPGGHEQYF. The CDR3 region has the DNA TGTGCCAGCAGCCCAGGGGGCCACGAGCAGTACTTC.

The gene calls are TRBV5-6 and TRBJ1-1, with D hard to call. The CDR3 consists of 13 residues. Germline CDR1 and CDR2: SGHDT and YYEEEE. V was trimmed by 3 bases and J by 1 base, leaving 7 bases between them. CDR3 DNA: TGTGCCAGCAGCTATCCCGGGAACACTGAAGCTTTCTTT. Translation: CASSYPGNTEAFF.

This sequence joins TRBV30 and TRBJ1-1; a possible D gene is TRBD1 (5 bases). CDR3 size: 14 residues. Trimming cost V 2 bases and J 0 bases, with 10 bases left between them. The germline V gene has CDR1 GTSNPN and CDR2 SVGIG (reference sequence). CDR3 nucleotides: TGTGCCTGGAGTCCGGGGACGTTGAACACTGAAGCTTTCTTT. This translates into CAWSPGTLNTEAFF.

The chain links TRBV19 to TRBJ1-1; the match to TRBD1 covers 9 bases. V shed 9 bases and J 6 bases; nucleotides not matched to a gene: 8. Germline-derived CDR1 and CDR2 are LNHDA and SQIVND (reference sequence). CDR3 size: 13 residues. CDR3 amino acids: CASTRTGVAEAFF. In nucleotides, the CDR3 is TGTGCCAGCACACGGACAGGGGTCGCTGAAGCTTTCTTT.

This clone was recorded a few times. The chain is built from TRBV6-5 and TRBJ2-1; 11 nucleotides agree with TRBD2. The germline CDR1 and CDR2 sequences are MNHEY and SVGAGI. The V gene end was trimmed by 0 bases and the J gene end by 6 bases; junction bases not matched to a gene: 4. The CDR3 is 16 residues long. The CDR3 here is CASSYSTSGILNEQFF. In DNA form, the CDR3 reads TGTGCCAGCAGTTACTCGACTAGCGGGATCCTCAATGAGCAGTTCTTC.

The DNA for the CDR3 is TGTGCCAGCAGCTTGTGGGGCGGGGGCGCCGGTGAAGCTTTCTTT. Translation: CASSLWGGGAGEAFF. V is TRBV5-6 and J is TRBJ1-1; D is possibly TRBD1 (6 bases). The V end was cut by 1 base, the J end by 7 bases, with 17 bases between. The CDR3 has 15 residues. Germline V gene data show CDR1 as SGHDT and CDR2 as YYEEEE.

This clone was picked up one time. The chain uses TRBV30 and TRBJ1-3; no clear D gene. Germline CDR1 and CDR2: GTSNPN and SVGIG (reference sequence). The CDR3 consists of 11 residues. V lost 1 base and J lost 4, with 2 bases in between. The CDR3 sequence is CAWSAGNTIYF. The CDR3 coding sequence is TGTGCCTGGAGTGCCGGAAACACCATATATTTT. Combining the CDR3 with reference TRBV30 and TRBJ1-3 gives the whole variable domain SQTIHQWPATLVQPVGSPLSLECTVEGTSNPNLYWYRQAAGRGLQLLFYSVGIGQISSEVPQNLSASRPQDRQFILSSKKLLLSDSGFYLCAWSAGNTIYFGEGSWLTVV.

The chain carries TRBV7-2 and TRBJ2-7; 7 positions agree with TRBD2. The CDR3 spans 14 residues. The V segment lost 5 bases and the J segment 2 bases; nucleotides outside the gene matches: 6. The germline gives CDR1 SGHTA, CDR2 FQGNSA. The CDR3 DNA follows: TGTGCCAGCAGCCGTAACGGACTAGCCTACGAGCAGTACTTC. Translated, it gives CASSRNGLAYEQYF.

This rearrangement joins TRBV5-6 to TRBJ2-3, with 9 bases fitting TRBD1. CDR1 SGHDT and CDR2 YYEEEE come from the germline V gene. V was clipped by 5 bases and J by 1 base; unmatched bases: 8. The CDR3 runs to 16 residues. DNA for the CDR3: TGTGCCAGCAGTGGAACAGGGGGCTTCGGCACAGATACGCAGTATTTT. It encodes CASSGTGGFGTDTQYF.

CDR3 in amino acids: CASSFGTISNQPQHF. The DNA for the CDR3 is TGTGCCAGCAGCTTTGGGACAATTAGCAATCAGCCCCAGCATTTT. The chain combines TRBV5-6 with TRBJ1-5; possible D gene TRBD1, 6 bases. The ends were cut back, 2 bases at V and 0 bases at J, with 9 bases in the middle. From germline, CDR1 is SGHDT and CDR2 YYEEEE. The CDR3 sequence is 15 residues long.

The chain is built from TRBV27 and TRBJ1-5; 7 nucleotides align to TRBD1. Unmatched junction bases numbered 13, after V lost 5 bases and J lost 0 bases. The V gene's germline CDR1 is MNHEY and CDR2 SMNVEV (reference sequence). This CDR3 spans 18 amino acids. The DNA of the CDR3 is TGTGCCAGCAGTCGACTGGGTCCAGGGGGAGCTAGCAATCAGCCCCAGCATTTT. It translates to CASSRLGPGGASNQPQHF.

The chain couples TRBV9 to TRBJ2-1; D gene ambiguous. V was pared by 0 bases and J by 3 bases, with 10 bases between. The CDR3 sequence is 15 residues long. Germline V lookup: CDR1 SGDLS, CDR2 YYNGEE. The CDR3 bases are TGTGCCAGCAGCGTAGTCGGGCTGGACTACAATGAGCAGTTCTTC. Translated: CASSVVGLDYNEQFF.

The rearrangement uses TRBV28 and TRBJ2-3; no reliable D call. The V gene's germline CDR1 is MDHEN and CDR2 SYDVKM. The CDR3 runs 14 residues. Trimming removed 2 bases at V and 6 bases at J, with 12 bases between. The CDR3 reads CASSLGLPWDTQYF. CDR3 bases: TGTGCCAGCAGTTTAGGCCTGCCGTGGGATACGCAGTATTTT.

This clone has a handful of counts. V is TRBV7-2 and J is TRBJ2-1, with D perhaps TRBD1 (5 bases). Between the trimmed V and J ends, which lost 2 bases and 14 bases, there was a span of 16 bases. Germline CDR1 reads SGHTA; CDR2 reads FQGNSA. The length of the CDR3 is 13 residues. Here the CDR3 reads CASSLNFRDSKFF. The CDR3 DNA is TGTGCCAGCAGCTTAAATTTCCGTGACAGCAAGTTCTTC.

The gene calls are TRBV27 and TRBJ2-2; 9 bases align to TRBD2. V dropped 1 base and J dropped 4; count of bases not matched to a gene: 10. CDR3 length: 18 residues. Germline lookup yields CDR1 MNHEY and CDR2 SMNVEV (reference sequence). The CDR3 DNA reads as TGTGCCAGCAGTTTATACTTTATAGCGGGAGCCCCCACCGGGGAGCTGTTTTTT. Protein product: CASSLYFIAGAPTGELFF.

About this clone: Mismatch with germline at one junction end may stem from a read error. The rearrangement joins TRBV4-1 to TRBJ2-7; D gene uncertain. In germline, CDR1 is MGHRA, CDR2 YSYEKL. The CDR3 spans 14 residues. The chain's CDR3 is CASSQSTGPDEQYF. The CDR3 DNA reads as TGTGCCAGCAGCCAATCGACGGGCCCGGACGAGCAGTACTTC.

This sequence joins TRBV18 and TRBJ2-7; a weak D match, TRBD2 (5 bases). The V end was cut by 2 bases, the J end by 1 base, with 6 bases between. Germline CDR1 KGHSH, CDR2 LQKENI. This CDR3 comprises 13 residues. CDR3 loop: CASSPEGSYEQYF. The CDR3 nucleotides read TGTGCCAGCTCACCAGAGGGTTCCTACGAGCAGTACTTC.

This chain connects TRBV29-1 to TRBJ1-2; the D is unclear. Per the germline V gene, CDR1 is SQVTM and CDR2 is ANQGSEA. The length of the CDR3 is 11 residues. V was pared by 0 bases and J by 7 bases, with 6 bases between. The chain's CDR3 is CSVEDLRGYTF. The DNA for the CDR3 is TGCAGCGTTGAAGATCTTCGTGGCTACACCTTC. Based on the CDR3 plus reference TRBV29-1 and TRBJ1-2, the full variable domain is SAVISQKPSRDICQRGTSLTIQCQVDSQVTMMFWYRQQPGQSLTLIATANQGSEATYESGFVIDKFPISRPNLTFSTLTVSNMSPEDSSIYLCSVEDLRGYTFGSGTRLTVV.

The chain is built from TRBV28 and TRBJ1-5; the match to TRBD1 covers 7 bases. V was pared by 3 bases and J by 8 bases, with 7 bases of the junction left unmatched. CDR1 is MDHEN, CDR2 SYDVKM, per germline. The length of the CDR3 is 14 residues. The CDR3 sequence is CASSLGQWQEPQHF. The CDR3 DNA reads as TGTGCCAGCAGTTTGGGACAGTGGCAGGAGCCCCAGCATTTT.

The chain has TRBV4-1 and TRBJ2-1; TRBD2 might be the D (7 bases). From germline, CDR1 is MGHRA and CDR2 YSYEKL. V was pared by 4 bases and J by 6 bases, with 16 bases between. CDR3 length: 15 residues. The CDR3 DNA reads TGCGCCAGCAGCCCACAGGGACTACAATTCAATGAGCAGTTCTTC. Translation: CASSPQGLQFNEQFF.

V and J are TRBV7-8 and TRBJ2-7; D may correspond to TRBD1 or TRBD2 (6 bases each). The V end was cut by 5 bases, the J end by 0 bases, with 14 bases between. Per the germline V gene, CDR1 is SGHVS and CDR2 is FQNEAQ. CDR3 length: 15 residues. The CDR3 sequence: CASSTGPGASYEQYF. DNA for the CDR3: TGTGCCAGCAGCACCGGACCGGGGGCCTCCTACGAGCAGTACTTC.